A single sample is the source of the 17 T cell receptor beta chains below, sequenced in a study of post-analysis software for immune sequencing data. Whole-study findings and limits: TRBV segments more frequent in patients than in controls numbered roughly 5 and included TRBV5-6, TRBV5-1 and TRBV20-1.

Incorporated into the TCR beta cDNA libraries were unique molecular identifiers, which served to reduce PCR and sequencing biases. TCRdb re-called the PCR reads with MiXCR, one entry per CDR3 protein. The sample carries approximately 630,000 distinct CDR3 sequences, about 60% recorded once. The antigens of these receptors remain unknown. Sequencing was done on a sample of blood. The receptors derive from a girl aged 2-10 years with multiple sclerosis.

The gene calls are TRBV7-2 and TRBJ2-5; 10 positions match TRBD2. CDR1 and CDR2 from the germline V gene are SGHTA and FQGNSA. The CDR3 extends over 15 amino acids. The trim removed 2 bases at V and 11 bases at J, leaving 11 bases unmatched. This chain's CDR3 is CASSLRFSGRNEQYF. The CDR3, as DNA: TGTGCCAGCAGCTTAAGGTTTAGCGGGAGGAATGAGCAGTACTTC. The variable domain in full, completed from reference TRBV7-2 and TRBJ2-5, reads GAGVSQSPSNKVTEKGKDVELRCDPISGHTALYWYRQSLGQGLEFLIYFQGNSAPDKSGLPSDRFSAERTGGSVSTLTIQRTQQEDSAVYLCASSLRFSGRNEQYFGPGTRLLVL.

CDR3 region: CSASTNEKLFF. The CDR3 DNA follows: TGCAGCGCTTCAACTAATGAAAAACTGTTTTTT. This chain uses TRBV29-1 with TRBJ1-4, with D unresolved. Looked up from germline, CDR1 is SQVTM and CDR2 is ANQGSEA. The CDR3 loop spans 11 amino acids. V was pared by 7 bases and J by 0 bases, with 3 bases between.

This clonotype was detected only a few times. The chain recombines TRBV20-1 with TRBJ1-2; no clear D. CDR3 size: 12 residues. V was pared by 0 bases and J by 8 bases, with 10 bases between. Germline V gene lookup returns CDR1 DFQATT and CDR2 SNEGSKA (reference sequence). The CDR3 DNA follows: TGCAGTGCTAGAGAAGTGGGTGGCGGCTACACCTTC. Translating gives CSAREVGGGYTF.

This chain uses TRBV25-1 with TRBJ2-1, with D perhaps TRBD1 (5 bases). Trimming removed 1 base from V and 4 bases from J, with 17 bases in between. The CDR3 covers 17 residues. Per the germline V gene, CDR1 is MGHDK and CDR2 is SYGVNS. The CDR3, as DNA: TGTGCCAGCAGTGAATTTGGTCAGGACAAAAATTACAATGAGCAGTTCTTC. Translation gives CASSEFGQDKNYNEQFF.

For this clonotype: An end of the junction differs from the germline gene, which may be a read error. The chain employs TRBV5-1 and TRBJ2-3; tentatively, D is TRBD2 (6 bases). The CDR3 loop spans 15 amino acids. Germline-derived CDR1 and CDR2 are SGHRS and YFSETQ. The CDR3 DNA reads as TGCGCCAGCAGCCCGGGACTGGATACGACAGATACGCGGTATTTT. Residues: CASSPGLDTTDTRYF.

The J gene is TRBJ2-1, the V gene TRBV2; 7 nucleotides agree with TRBD2. The CDR3 runs 14 residues. Germline V lookup: CDR1 SNHLY, CDR2 FYNNEI. V gave up 10 bases and J gave up 0 bases; unmatched junction bases: 6. The CDR3, as DNA: TGTGCCACGGGGGGAGAAAGCTCCTACAATGAGCAGTTCTTC. Translation: CATGGESSYNEQFF. The variable domain in full, with the rest retrieved from reference TRBV2 and TRBJ2-1, is EPEVTQTPSHQVTQMGQEVILRCVPISNHLYFYWYRQILGQKVEFLVSFYNNEISEKSEIFDDQFSVERPDGSNFTLKIRSTKLEDSAMYFCATGGESSYNEQFFGPGTRLTVL.

This clonotype was counted only a few times. The genes are TRBV3-1 and TRBJ2-6; D not resolved. This CDR3 is built from 13 residues. Per germline, CDR1 LGHDT and CDR2 YNNKEL (reference sequence). Trimming took off 7 bases at V and 2 bases at J, with 6 bases between the two ends. CDR3 protein: CASNTPGANVLTF. DNA for the CDR3: TGTGCCAGCAACACTCCTGGGGCCAACGTCCTGACTTTC.

This rearrangement joins TRBV18 to TRBJ1-1; D is undetermined. From germline, CDR1 is KGHSH and CDR2 LQKENI. CDR3 length: 13 residues. V shed 0 bases and J shed 1 base, with 3 bases lying between them. The CDR3 DNA reads TGTGCCAGCTCACCACCTGAGAACACTGAAGCTTTCTTT. This gives the protein CASSPPENTEAFF.

The chain joins TRBV25-1 to TRBJ2-1, with D perhaps TRBD1 (6 bases). Germline-derived CDR1 and CDR2 are MGHDK and SYGVNS. V dropped 6 bases and J dropped 4 bases, with 13 bases sitting between them. The CDR3 spans 14 residues. The CDR3 nucleotides are TGTGCCAGCAGAGCCCGGGACAATTACAATGAGCAGTTCTTC. Residues: CASRARDNYNEQFF.

This chain uses TRBV12-3 or TRBV12-4 with TRBJ1-1, with D hard to call. This CDR3 has 12 amino acids. V lost 1 base to trimming and J lost 7 bases, with 7 bases between them. The CDR3 sequence is CASSLEPDEAFF. CDR3 DNA: TGTGCCAGCAGTTTAGAGCCAGATGAAGCTTTCTTT.

CDR3 DNA sequence: TGCAGTACACGGGACTTCCAGGTCTACAATGAGCAGTTCTTC. Translated: CSTRDFQVYNEQFF. J is TRBJ2-1 and V is TRBV29-1; a weak D match, TRBD2 (6 bases). The length of the CDR3 is 14 residues. Per the germline V gene, CDR1 is SQVTM and CDR2 is ANQGSEA.

The V and J genes are TRBV7-3 and TRBJ1-1, with a possible D match to TRBD1 (5 bases). The V end was cut by 3 bases, the J end by 8 bases, with 10 bases between. The CDR3 is made up of 12 amino acids. CDR1 SGHTA and CDR2 FQGTGA come from the germline V gene. The CDR3 DNA reads TGTGCCAGCAGCTTCCGGGACGGCGAAGCTTTCTTT. Its protein is CASSFRDGEAFF. The entire variable domain, with the rest obtained from reference TRBV7-3 and TRBJ1-1, is as follows: GAGVSQTPSNKVTEKGKYVELRCDPISGHTALYWYRQSLGQGPEFLIYFQGTGAADDSGLPNDRFFAVRPEGSVSTLKIQRTERGDSAVYLCASSFRDGEAFFGQGTRLTVV.

Regarding this clonotype: One end of the junction does not line up with germline, which may come from a read error. The V gene is TRBV10-3, the J gene TRBJ2-3; D is undetermined. From germline, CDR1 is ENHRY and CDR2 SYGVKD. This CDR3 has 15 amino acids. This CDR3 is CAVSDPGGGTDTQYF. The CDR3 coding sequence is TGTGCCGTCAGTGACCCAGGTGGGGGCACAGATACGCAGTATTTT.

V usage is TRBV10-3 and J usage is TRBJ1-4; 9 positions match TRBD1. The CDR3 length is 14 residues. Germline CDR1 ENHRY, CDR2 SYGVKD. V lost 8 bases and J lost 3; bases outside the gene matches: 4. The CDR3 DNA is TGTGCCATCGGGACAGGGAATGCTAATGAAAAACTGTTTTTT. It is translated as CAIGTGNANEKLFF.

The rearrangement uses TRBV20-1 and TRBJ1-2, with a weak D call TRBD1 (5 bases). Germline V gene lookup returns CDR1 DFQATT and CDR2 SNEGSKA (reference sequence). CDR3 length: 14 amino acids. V was shortened by 0 bases and J by 3 bases, with 11 bases between the two germline ends. CDR3 sequence (DNA): TGCAGTGCTAGAGATTGGGGGGACCACTATGGCTACACCTTC. It yields the protein CSARDWGDHYGYTF.

The genes are TRBV27 and TRBJ2-1; perhaps TRBD2 as D (6 bases). TRBJ2-7 matches the DNA end more closely, so the J call is doubtful. Germline loops: CDR1 MNHEY, CDR2 SMNVEV (reference sequence). This CDR3 has 15 amino acids. The CDR3 is CASSLGGFHYNEQYF. The CDR3 DNA reads as TGTGCCAGCAGCCTGGGGGGTTTCCACTACAATGAGCAGTACTTC.

CDR3 sequence: CASSWTGGTGELFF. The CDR3 coding sequence is TGTGCCAGCAGCTGGACAGGGGGCACCGGGGAGCTGTTTTTT. This chain joins TRBV7-6 and TRBJ2-2; 10 bases fit TRBD1. The germline V gene has CDR1 SGHVS and CDR2 FNYEAQ. There are 14 residues in the CDR3. Losses at the gene ends were 4 bases for V and 4 bases for J; bases not matched to a gene: 0.